Sequencing of this T cell receptor beta chain was carried out in a study of long-term antiretroviral therapy in people with HIV. V lost 7 bases to trimming and J lost 6 bases, with 16 bases between them. CDR3 length: 13 amino acids. In germline, CDR1 is SGHVS, CDR2 FQNEAQ. The run of the v3.0 immunoSEQ assay was at survey level. Here immunoSEQ multiplex PCR was the method, and the copy in TCRdb shows in-frame clones only, minus some. The sample carries roughly 15,000 clones, about 86% recorded once. Sequencing used unsorted PBMCs, obtained 0.1 years after starting antiretroviral therapy. This sequence was found in a man aged 18 to 30 with HIV. The chain uses TRBV7-8 and TRBJ2-7; a weak D match, TRBD1 (5 bases). The CDR3 nucleotides are TGTGCCAGCAACCTACTGGGCCAGGGCGAGCAGTACTTC. This encodes CASNLLGQGEQYF.